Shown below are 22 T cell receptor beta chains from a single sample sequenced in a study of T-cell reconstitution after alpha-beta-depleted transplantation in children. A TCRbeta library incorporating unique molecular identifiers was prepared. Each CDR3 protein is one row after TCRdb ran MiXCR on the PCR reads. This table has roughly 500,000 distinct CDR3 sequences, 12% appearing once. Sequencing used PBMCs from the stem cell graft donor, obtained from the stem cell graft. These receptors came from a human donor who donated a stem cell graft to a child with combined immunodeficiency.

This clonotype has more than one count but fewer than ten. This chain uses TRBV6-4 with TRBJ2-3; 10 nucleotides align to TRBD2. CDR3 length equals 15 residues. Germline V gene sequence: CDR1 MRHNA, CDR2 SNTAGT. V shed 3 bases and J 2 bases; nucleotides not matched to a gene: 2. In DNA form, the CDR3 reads TGTGCCAGCAGTGAACTAGCGGGACCCACAGATACGCAGTATTTT. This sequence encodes CASSELAGPTDTQYF.

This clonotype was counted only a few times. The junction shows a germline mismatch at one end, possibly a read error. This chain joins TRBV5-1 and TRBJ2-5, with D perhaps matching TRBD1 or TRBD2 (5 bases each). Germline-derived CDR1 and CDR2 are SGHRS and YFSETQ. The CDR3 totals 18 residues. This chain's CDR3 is CASSLARGTNRVQQTQYF. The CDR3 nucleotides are TGCGCCAGCAGCTTGGCGCGTGGGACCAACAGAGTCCAACAGACCCAGTACTTC.

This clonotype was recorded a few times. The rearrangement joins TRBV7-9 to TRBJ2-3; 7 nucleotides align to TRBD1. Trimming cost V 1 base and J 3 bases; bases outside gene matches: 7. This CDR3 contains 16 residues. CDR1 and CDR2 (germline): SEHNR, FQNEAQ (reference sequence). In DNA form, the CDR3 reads TGTGCCAGCAGCTTAGTTCCGGGACAGCTAACAGATACGCAGTATTTT. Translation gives CASSLVPGQLTDTQYF.

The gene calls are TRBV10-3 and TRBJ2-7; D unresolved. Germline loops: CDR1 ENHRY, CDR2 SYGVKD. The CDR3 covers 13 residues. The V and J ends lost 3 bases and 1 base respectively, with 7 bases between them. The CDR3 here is CAISDNGSYEQYF. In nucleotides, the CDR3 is TGTGCCATCAGTGACAACGGATCCTACGAGCAGTACTTC.

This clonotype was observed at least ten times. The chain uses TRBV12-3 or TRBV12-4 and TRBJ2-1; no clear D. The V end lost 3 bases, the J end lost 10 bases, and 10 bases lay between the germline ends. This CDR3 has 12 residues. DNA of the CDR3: TGTGCCAGCAGTTTGCCACAAGGGGAGCAGTTCTTC. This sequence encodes CASSLPQGEQFF.

This chain's CDR3 is CASSYSRGGPYNEQFF. CDR3 coding DNA: TGTGCCAGCAGTTACTCGAGAGGGGGCCCCTACAATGAGCAGTTCTTC. The chain couples TRBV6-5 to TRBJ2-1; 7 bases fit TRBD1. Germline V gives CDR1 MNHEY, CDR2 SVGAGI. Losses at the gene ends were 0 bases for V and 2 bases for J; bases not matched to a gene: 4. CDR3 size: 16 residues.

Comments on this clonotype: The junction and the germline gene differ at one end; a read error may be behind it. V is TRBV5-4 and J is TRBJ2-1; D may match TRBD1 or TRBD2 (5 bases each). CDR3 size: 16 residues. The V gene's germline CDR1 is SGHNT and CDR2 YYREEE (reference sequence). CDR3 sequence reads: CASSLAEGRVTSEQIF. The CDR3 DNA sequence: TGTGCCAGCAGCTTGGCCGAGGGGCGTGTGACGAGCGAGCAGATCTTC.

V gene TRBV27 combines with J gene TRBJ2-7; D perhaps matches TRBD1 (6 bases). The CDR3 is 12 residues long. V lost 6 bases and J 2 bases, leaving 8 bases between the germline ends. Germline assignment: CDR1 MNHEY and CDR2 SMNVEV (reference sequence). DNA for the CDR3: TGTGCCAGCAGACCAGGGGCCTACGAGCAGTACTTC. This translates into CASRPGAYEQYF.

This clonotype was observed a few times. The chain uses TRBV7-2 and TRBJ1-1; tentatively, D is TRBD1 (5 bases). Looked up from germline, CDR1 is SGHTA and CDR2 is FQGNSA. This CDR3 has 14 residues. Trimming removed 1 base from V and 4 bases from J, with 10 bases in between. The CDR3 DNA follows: TGTGCCAGCAGCTTAGGCAGGGAGGGCACTGAAGCTTTCTTT. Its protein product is CASSLGREGTEAFF.

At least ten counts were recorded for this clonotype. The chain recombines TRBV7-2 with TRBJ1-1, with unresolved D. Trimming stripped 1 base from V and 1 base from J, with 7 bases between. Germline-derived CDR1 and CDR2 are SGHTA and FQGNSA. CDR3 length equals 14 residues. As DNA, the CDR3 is TGTGCCAGCAGCTTAGAAGTCCAGAACACTGAAGCTTTCTTT. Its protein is CASSLEVQNTEAFF.

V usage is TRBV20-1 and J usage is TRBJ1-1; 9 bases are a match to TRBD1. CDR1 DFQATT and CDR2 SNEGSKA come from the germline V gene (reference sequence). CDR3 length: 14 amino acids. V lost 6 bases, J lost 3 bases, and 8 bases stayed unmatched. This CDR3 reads CSAEQGAGYTEAFF. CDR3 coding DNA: TGCAGTGCGGAACAGGGGGCTGGGTACACTGAAGCTTTCTTT.

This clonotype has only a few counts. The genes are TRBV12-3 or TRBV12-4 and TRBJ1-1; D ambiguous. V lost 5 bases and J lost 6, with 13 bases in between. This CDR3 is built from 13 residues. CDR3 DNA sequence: TGTGCCAGCAGTCCCGGCCCGCTAGCTGAAGCTTTCTTT. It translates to CASSPGPLAEAFF.

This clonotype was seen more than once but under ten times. This CDR3 is CASSYDHFLGNIQYF. The CDR3 bases are TGTGCCAGCAGTTACGACCATTTTTTGGGAAACATTCAGTACTTC. V gene TRBV6-2 or TRBV6-3 combines with J gene TRBJ2-4; D uncertain. This CDR3 spans 15 amino acids. CDR1 is MNHEY, CDR2 SVGEGT, per germline. The V end was cut by 2 bases, the J end by 6 bases, with 14 bases between.

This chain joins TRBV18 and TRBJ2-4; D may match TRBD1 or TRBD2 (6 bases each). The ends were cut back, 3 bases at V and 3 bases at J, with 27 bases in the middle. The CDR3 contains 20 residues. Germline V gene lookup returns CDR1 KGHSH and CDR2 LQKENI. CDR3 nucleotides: TGTGCCAGCTCACCCGCCCCCTTGACAGGTGACCTGGAGGGCAAAAACATTCAGTACTTC. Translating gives CASSPAPLTGDLEGKNIQYF.

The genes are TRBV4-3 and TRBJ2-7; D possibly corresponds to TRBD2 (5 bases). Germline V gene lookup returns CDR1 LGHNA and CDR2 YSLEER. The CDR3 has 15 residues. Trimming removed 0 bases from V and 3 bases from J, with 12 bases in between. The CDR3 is CASSQDRGSGYEQYF. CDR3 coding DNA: TGCGCCAGCAGCCAAGATCGGGGTTCAGGCTACGAGCAGTACTTC.

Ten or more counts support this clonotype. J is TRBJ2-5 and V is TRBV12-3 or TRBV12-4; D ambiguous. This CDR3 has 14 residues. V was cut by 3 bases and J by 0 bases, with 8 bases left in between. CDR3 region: CASSLLLYQETQYF. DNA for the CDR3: TGTGCCAGCAGTTTGTTATTGTACCAAGAGACCCAGTACTTC.

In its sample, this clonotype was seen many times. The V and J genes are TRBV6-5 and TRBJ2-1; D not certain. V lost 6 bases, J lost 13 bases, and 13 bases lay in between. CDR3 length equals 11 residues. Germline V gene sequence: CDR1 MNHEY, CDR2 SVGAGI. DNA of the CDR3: TGTGCCAGCAGCTCCACCTTTGAACAGTTCTTC. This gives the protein CASSSTFEQFF.

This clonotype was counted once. The DNA of the CDR3 is TGCGCCAGCAGCCAAGTCGTCAGGGCCGAGACCCAGTACTTC. This gives the protein CASSQVVRAETQYF. The chain couples TRBV4-1 to TRBJ2-5; D may be TRBD1 (5 bases). The CDR3 loop spans 14 amino acids. V shed 1 base and J shed 5 bases, with 11 bases lying between them. Looked up from germline, CDR1 is MGHRA and CDR2 is YSYEKL.

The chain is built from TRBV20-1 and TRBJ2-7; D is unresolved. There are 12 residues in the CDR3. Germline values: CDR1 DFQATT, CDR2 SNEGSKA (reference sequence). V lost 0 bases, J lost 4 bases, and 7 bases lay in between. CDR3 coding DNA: TGCAGTGCTAGAGACGATGGATACGAGCAGTACTTC. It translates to CSARDDGYEQYF.

CDR3 in DNA: TGTGCCAGCAGCTTGAGGGACAGGGCATACAATGAGCAGTTCTTC. Translation: CASSLRDRAYNEQFF. V and J are TRBV5-6 and TRBJ2-1; 9 nucleotides agree with TRBD1. Per the germline V gene, CDR1 is SGHDT and CDR2 is YYEEEE. This CDR3 comprises 15 residues. V dropped 1 base and J dropped 4; count of bases not matched to a gene: 3.

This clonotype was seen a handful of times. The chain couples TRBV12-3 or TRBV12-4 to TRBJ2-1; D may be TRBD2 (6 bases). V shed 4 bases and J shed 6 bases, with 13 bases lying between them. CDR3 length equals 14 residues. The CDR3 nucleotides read TGTGCCAGCAGTTCCGGGGGAGTGGGCAATGAGCAGTTCTTC. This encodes CASSSGGVGNEQFF.

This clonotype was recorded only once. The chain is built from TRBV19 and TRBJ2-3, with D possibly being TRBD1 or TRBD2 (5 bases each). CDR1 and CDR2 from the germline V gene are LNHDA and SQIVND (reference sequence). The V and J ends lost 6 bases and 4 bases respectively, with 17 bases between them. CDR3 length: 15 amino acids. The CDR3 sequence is CASRPGTLSPDTQYF. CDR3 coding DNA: TGTGCCAGTAGACCCGGGACCCTATCGCCAGATACGCAGTATTTT.